The rows below give T cell receptor beta chains drawn from one sample of a study of human T cells and chemical hapten exposure. TCRdb independently ran MiXCR on the RACE reads; one entry per CDR3 protein. The sample records fewer than 55,000 distinct CDR3 sequences, 9.9% being singletons. This sample comprised whole blood, obtained in connection with sensitization to the hapten diphenylcyclopropenone (DPC). The receptor source for this set is a middle-aged woman with alopecia areata. Some clones in this sample may be carry-over from other donors' samples. The CDR3 runs from the conserved cysteine through the conserved F or W. D genes are given only for firm matches. Not all rows give a size; the values are once, few, many and, for expanded clones, a class.

j_call clone_size v_call d_call cdr3_nt cdr3_aa
TRBJ2-3 NA TRBV5-1 TRBD1 TGCGCCAGCAGCCCGGGACAGGGCCGGGATACGCAGTATTTT CASSPGQGRDTQYF
TRBJ1-2 many TRBV13 NA TGTGCCAGCAGCCCCCGACAGGCAGGGACCTATGGCTACACCTTC CASSPRQAGTYGYTF
TRBJ1-3 NA TRBV28 NA TGTGCCAGCCGGACAGTAGGAAACACCATATATTTT CASRTVGNTIYF
TRBJ2-7 few TRBV2 NA TGTGCCAGCAGCCAGGTTTCCTACGAGCAGTACTTC CASSQVSYEQYF
TRBJ2-7 many TRBV20-1 TRBD2 TGCAGTGCTTTCCCTCTACTAGCGGGGGACTCCTACGAGCAGTACTTC CSAFPLLAGDSYEQYF
TRBJ2-7 many TRBV7-9 TRBD1 TGTGCCAGCAGCTTAGGACAGGGGCTTTCCTACGAGCAGTACTTC CASSLGQGLSYEQYF
TRBJ2-1 few TRBV6-1 NA TGTGCCAGCAGTACCCGGGGGCATGAGCAGTTCTTC CASSTRGHEQFF
TRBJ1-1 NA TRBV2 NA TGTGCCAGCAGGGAGACAGGGAACACTGAAGCTTTCTTT CASRETGNTEAFF
TRBJ1-3 many TRBV7-3 NA TGTGCCAGCAGCTTAAACGCGGGGAGCTCTGGAAACACCATATATTTT CASSLNAGSSGNTIYF
TRBJ1-5 many TRBV3-1 NA TGTGCCAGCAGCCGGGGGGACAATCAGCCCCAGCATTTT CASSRGDNQPQHF
TRBJ1-1 few TRBV28 TRBD1 TGTGCCAGCAGTTTAGCGGGACAGGGGGGTGCTGAAGCTTTCTTT CASSLAGQGGAEAFF
TRBJ1-5 once TRBV28 NA TGTGCCACCGCCTACCTCGGGCCCATCGTGGAGCCCCAGCATTTT CATAYLGPIVEPQHF
TRBJ2-3 NA TRBV4-1 NA TGCGCCAGCAGCCAACCACTCCGGGAGCAGTATTTT CASSQPLREQYF
TRBJ2-6 many TRBV19 NA TGTGCCAGTAGTATACTAGGGCAGCCTAGCTCTGGGGCCAACGTCCTGACTTTC CASSILGQPSSGANVLTF
TRBJ2-5 few TRBV7-8 TRBD2 TGTGCCAGCAGCCCTAGACTAGCGGTCCAAGAGACCCAGTACTTC CASSPRLAVQETQYF
TRBJ2-5 NA TRBV2 TRBD1 TGTGCCAGCAGCTTACTGGGGACAGTCCAAGAGACCCAGTACTTC CASSLLGTVQETQYF
TRBJ1-5 NA TRBV15 TRBD1 TGTGCCACCAGCGACCGGGACAGGGGGCTGAGCAATCAGCCCCAGCATTTT CATSDRDRGLSNQPQHF
TRBJ2-4 few TRBV28 NA TGTGCCAGCAGTTACCCGCCGGGCATGCCCAAAAACATTCAGTACTTC CASSYPPGMPKNIQYF
TRBJ2-5 NA TRBV6-5 NA TGTGCCAGCAGACTCGGGGGGACCCAGTACTTC CASRLGGTQYF
TRBJ2-5 NA TRBV5-5 NA TGTGCCAGCAGCATTGTAGGGCTCAGGGGAGAGACCCAGTACTTC CASSIVGLRGETQYF
TRBJ1-4 few TRBV7-9 NA TGTGCCAGCAACAAAGACGGAACTAATGAAAAACTGTTTTTT CASNKDGTNEKLFF
TRBJ1-5 many TRBV6-5 NA TGTGCCAGCATGCCCACGGCGGGTTCTAATCAGCCCCAGCATTTT CASMPTAGSNQPQHF
TRBJ1-2 NA TRBV6-5 NA TGTGCCAGCATCGCACTCACAGGGACGGATGGCTACACCTTC CASIALTGTDGYTF
TRBJ2-1 many TRBV7-2 NA TGTGCCAGCAGCTTATTAACGGACACAGGGATCAATGAGCAGTTCTTC CASSLLTDTGINEQFF
TRBJ2-7 many TRBV18 TRBD1 TGTGCCAGCTCACCACTAGGACAGGGAACTGGCGAGCAGTACTTC CASSPLGQGTGEQYF
TRBJ2-7 NA TRBV2 TRBD1 TGTGCCAGCAGAGAAGACAGGGGCCAGACTTACGAGCAGTACTTC CASREDRGQTYEQYF
TRBJ1-1 many TRBV7-9 NA TGTGCCAGCAGCCCTCCGACAGCCTCCTACTCTAGCACTGAAGCTTTCTTT CASSPPTASYSSTEAFF
TRBJ1-1 few TRBV6-2/TRBV6-3 TRBD1 TGTGCCAGCAGTTACCACACAGGGGATACTGAAGCTTTCTTT CASSYHTGDTEAFF
TRBJ2-3 many TRBV7-9 NA TGTGCCAGCAGCTCGAGGGCCCGAAACACAGATACGCAGTATTTT CASSSRARNTDTQYF
TRBJ2-3 NA TRBV20-1 NA TGCAGTGCCACCCGGACTGCGGCGGATACGCAGTATTTT CSATRTAADTQYF
TRBJ1-1 many TRBV29-1 NA TGCAGCGTGGAACAGGGTCCCACTGAAGCTTTCTTT CSVEQGPTEAFF
TRBJ2-7 NA TRBV6-1 TRBD2 TGTGCCAGCAGTGAAATGGCGGGGGTCTCCTACGAGCAGTACTTC CASSEMAGVSYEQYF
TRBJ2-3 NA TRBV4-1 NA TGCGCCAGCAGCCGGGAGGAAGGGGCTGTCACAGATACGCAGTATTTT CASSREEGAVTDTQYF
TRBJ2-1 NA TRBV11-1 NA TGTGCCAGCAGCTTTATTCAAACACCATACTACAATGAGCAGTTCTTC CASSFIQTPYYNEQFF
TRBJ2-5 many TRBV7-8 NA TGTGCCAGCAGCTTATTTAACTGGGAAGAGACCCAGTACTTC CASSLFNWEETQYF
TRBJ1-5 NA TRBV15 NA TGTGCCACCAGCAGTGTACGGTTATATGGACCTTATAGCAATCAGCCCCAGCATTTT CATSSVRLYGPYSNQPQHF
TRBJ2-1 many TRBV19 NA TGTGCCAGTAGTAGCTCCAGCCTCTCCTACAATGAGCAGTTCTTC CASSSSSLSYNEQFF
TRBJ2-4 many TRBV3-1 NA TGTGCCAGCAGCCAGTCGAGGGTAGCGGTGATATTC CASSQSRVAVIF
TRBJ1-1 NA TRBV4-1 NA TGCGCCAGCAGCCAAGTCGGGGGCGTCACTGAAGCTTTCTTT CASSQVGGVTEAFF
TRBJ1-1 NA TRBV29-1 NA TGCAGCGTTTCAGGGGTGAACACTGAAGCTTTCTTT CSVSGVNTEAFF
TRBJ2-2 many TRBV7-9 NA TGTGCCAGCAGCTTATTCCCCGGGGAGCTGTTTTTT CASSLFPGELFF
TRBJ1-4 many TRBV4-1 NA TGCGCCAGCAGCAGGGGGGAGACTAATGAAAAACTGTTTTTT CASSRGETNEKLFF
TRBJ1-1 NA TRBV19 NA TGTGCCAGTAGTATGCTGAACACTGAAGCTTTCTTT CASSMLNTEAFF
TRBJ2-4 NA TRBV9 NA TGTGCCAGCAGCGTAGACCAAAACATTCAGTACTTC CASSVDQNIQYF
TRBJ2-5 many TRBV5-1 NA TGCGCCAGCAGCGGAACAGGGAACCCCATCCAAGAGACCCAGTACTTC CASSGTGNPIQETQYF
TRBJ1-1 many TRBV29-1 TRBD1 TGCAGCACGAGGCAGGGGGCGAGAACTGAAGCTTTCTTT CSTRQGARTEAFF
TRBJ1-1 few TRBV3-1 TRBD1 TGTGCCAGCAGCCAGGGGACAGCGAACACTGAAGCTTTCTTT CASSQGTANTEAFF
TRBJ2-7 few TRBV11-3 TRBD1 TGTGCCAGCAGCCCACTACGCTGGGACAGGGGTTGGTACGAGCAGTACTTC CASSPLRWDRGWYEQYF
TRBJ1-4 few TRBV6-5 NA TGTGCCACCTCCAATGGGGGCTCGCGGAAACTGTTTTTT CATSNGGSRKLFF
TRBJ1-2 few TRBV2 NA TGTGCCAGCAGTACCGACAGGTCCTATGGCTACACCTTC CASSTDRSYGYTF
TRBJ2-5 NA TRBV29-1 TRBD2 TGCAGCGTTGTGAGGCTAGCGGCGGGGGAGACCCAGTACTTC CSVVRLAAGETQYF
TRBJ1-1 few TRBV18 NA TGTGCCAGCTCACCCGCGACGAACACTGAAGCTTTCTTT CASSPATNTEAFF
TRBJ2-3 NA TRBV6-4 TRBD1 TGTGCCAGCAGTGAAGCGGAGACAGGGCAAGATACGCAGTATTTT CASSEAETGQDTQYF
TRBJ1-2 NA TRBV4-3 NA TGCGCCAGCAGCCAAGACGGGAGCCACCGTGGCTACACCTTC CASSQDGSHRGYTF
TRBJ2-7 NA TRBV14 TRBD2 TGTGCCAGCAGCCAAGATTTGCAAGTCGGCGGGCTAGCGGGGTTCTACGAGCAGTACTTC CASSQDLQVGGLAGFYEQYF
TRBJ2-5 many TRBV7-8 NA TGTGCCAGCAGCCCGCAGAGGACGGCTAGAAGAGAGACCCAGTACTTC CASSPQRTARRETQYF
TRBJ1-4 many TRBV4-2 NA TGTGCCAGCAGCCACACGGGGAATTCGAATGAAAAACTGTTTTTT CASSHTGNSNEKLFF
TRBJ2-5 many TRBV6-6 TRBD1 TGTGCCAGCAGTTACAGACAGGGAGAGACCCAGTACTTC CASSYRQGETQYF
TRBJ2-3 NA TRBV29-1 NA TGCAGCGTTGATGGAGCAACAGATACGCAGTATTTT CSVDGATDTQYF
TRBJ2-7 NA TRBV27 TRBD2 TGTGCCAGCAGTTTGTTAGGTCTAGCGGGGGACTCCTACGAGCAGTACTTC CASSLLGLAGDSYEQYF